This record concerns one TCR beta chain sequence. These data are taken from a study of blood T cell repertoires in COVID-19. Germline CDR1 reads SGHRS; CDR2 reads YFSETQ. This CDR3 is 15 amino acids long. J lost 9 bases, V lost 3 bases, and 11 bases had no gene match. Methods used by the authors: Quantification of nucleated cells was approximated via reference gene primer amplification. The table came from immunoSEQ multiplex PCR; TCRdb's copy has only in-frame clones and leaves some out. V and J calls and clone size are those listed in that table; D and trimming were worked out from the DNA. The sample lists some 200,000 clones; over 70% were seen once.

The chain links TRBV5-1 to TRBJ2-1; 8 positions agree with TRBD2. The sequencing input was peripheral blood. The clonotype originates from a woman in her seventies with acute or convalescent COVID-19. The CDR3 DNA reads TGCGCCAGCAGCTGGGCCGGGACTAGTCTCAGTGAGCAGTTCTTC. Amino acid sequence: CASSWAGTSLSEQFF.